In its sample, the clone carrying this TCR beta chain was seen many times. Its antigen is still unknown. The data belong to a study of T-cell reconstitution after alpha-beta-depleted transplantation in children. Study-wide results and caveats: Day-60 TCRbeta diversity that was high in some patients was derived from surviving recipient T cells and thymic progenitors. The study reportedly traced alpha-beta T cells about two months after transplant to several hundred expanded graft clones.

This CDR3 is built from 19 residues. With V trimmed by 0 bases and J by 0 bases, 8 bases remained unmatched. Per germline, CDR1 DFQATT and CDR2 SNEGSKA (reference sequence). Unique molecular identifiers were incorporated into the prepared TCRbeta library. TCRdb reprocessed the PCR reads with MiXCR, giving one entry per CDR3 protein. Of around 100,000 distinct CDR3 sequences in the sample, less than 6% were seen once. The chain employs TRBV20-1 and TRBJ2-1; 13 nucleotides line up with TRBD2. This receptor was obtained from a female patient aged 2 to 10 who had a stem cell transplant for Fanconi anemia, so the T cells may come from the graft donor. The material sequenced was PBMCs, mostly from graft donor cells, taken 60 days after TCRalphabeta/CD19-depleted stem cell transplant. Written as DNA, the CDR3 is TGCAGTGCTAGAGACTTACTAGCGGGAGGGCTTCGCTCCTACAATGAGCAGTTCTTC. As protein: CSARDLLAGGLRSYNEQFF.